These 11 T cell receptor beta chains were sequenced from one sample in a study of blood T cell repertoires in COVID-19. TCRdb's copy holds only in-frame clones and misses some; the assay was immunoSEQ multiplex PCR. The table shows just over 300,000 clones, with nearly 90% occurring only once. Specimen: PBMCs or T cells enriched from blood (not recorded which). Every receptor here comes from a woman aged 18-29 years with acute COVID-19.

This chain connects TRBV5-1 to TRBJ1-6; D gene ambiguous. The CDR3 covers 15 residues. The germline V and J ends were trimmed by 2 bases and 10 bases, with 16 bases remaining between them. In germline, CDR1 is SGHRS, CDR2 YFSETQ. The CDR3 protein is CASSFLGPQASPLHF. The CDR3, as DNA: TGCGCCAGCAGCTTCCTCGGTCCTCAAGCCTCACCCCTCCACTTT.

The chain is built from TRBV2 and TRBJ1-1, with D unresolved. The germline gives CDR1 SNHLY, CDR2 FYNNEI. Trimming removed 9 bases at V and 3 bases at J, with 11 bases between. CDR3 size: 12 residues. The CDR3 coding sequence is TGTGCCAGTTGTTTGGCCTACACTGAAGCTTTCTTT. It is translated as CASCLAYTEAFF.

The CDR3 here is CASSIQGYGYTF. The DNA for the CDR3 is TGTGCCAGTAGTATCCAGGGCTATGGCTACACCTTC. This chain joins TRBV19 and TRBJ1-2; tentatively, D is TRBD1 (5 bases). The CDR3 runs 12 residues. Trimming left V 3 bases short and J 4 bases short, with 6 bases between. Germline loops: CDR1 LNHDA, CDR2 SQIVND (reference sequence).

The J gene is TRBJ1-2, the V gene TRBV6-1, with a tentative D call TRBD1 (5 bases). The CDR3 consists of 14 residues. Germline CDR1 reads MNHNS; CDR2 reads SASEGT. Deletions cut 2 bases from V and 2 bases from J, with 9 bases between. CDR3 residues: CASSESRTNYGYTF. In DNA, the CDR3 is TGTGCCAGCAGTGAATCTCGGACAAACTATGGCTACACCTTC.

This chain joins TRBV28 and TRBJ1-1, with D possibly TRBD1 on 5 matching bases. Trimming removed 6 bases at V and 1 base at J, with 12 bases between. This CDR3 contains 14 residues. CDR1 and CDR2 (germline): MDHEN, SYDVKM. CDR3 DNA sequence: TGTGCCAGCAGCCAAACTACAGGGAACACTGAAGCTTTCTTT. Its translation is CASSQTTGNTEAFF.

The rearrangement links TRBV5-1 to TRBJ2-7; 8 nucleotides match TRBD2. Germline V lookup: CDR1 SGHRS, CDR2 YFSETQ. V shed 4 bases, J shed 4 bases, and the junction held 10 bases outside the gene matches. CDR3 length: 15 residues. CDR3 residues: CASSPQAGAGYEQYF. CDR3 in DNA: TGCGCCAGCAGCCCCCAAGCGGGAGCAGGGTACGAGCAGTACTTC.

This chain links TRBV5-1 with TRBJ2-4, with 7 bases lining up with TRBD1. The CDR3 runs to 14 residues. In germline, CDR1 is SGHRS, CDR2 YFSETQ. The trim removed 0 bases at V and 9 bases at J, leaving 6 bases unmatched. This chain's CDR3 is CASSLEGGKGIQYF. The CDR3 region has the DNA TGCGCCAGCAGCTTGGAAGGGGGCAAGGGCATTCAGTACTTC.

This clone was seen once. J is TRBJ2-2 and V is TRBV5-1; possible D gene TRBD2, 6 bases. The CDR3 contains 16 residues. The germline gives CDR1 SGHRS, CDR2 YFSETQ. V was cut by 5 bases and J by 4 bases, with 18 bases left in between. The CDR3 spells CASSSHGGGSTGELFF. In DNA, the CDR3 is TGCGCCAGCAGTTCCCACGGGGGAGGAAGCACCGGGGAGCTGTTTTTT.

V is TRBV6-1 and J is TRBJ1-2; possible D gene TRBD1, 5 bases. Trimming shortened V by 3 bases and J by 4 bases, and 6 bases separated the two germline ends. The CDR3 covers 12 residues. CDR1 MNHNS and CDR2 SASEGT come from the germline V gene. CDR3 loop: CASSDQGYGYTF. In DNA form, the CDR3 reads TGTGCCAGCAGTGACCAGGGCTATGGCTACACCTTC.

This chain links TRBV30 with TRBJ1-1, with 9 bases identical to TRBD1. Trimming at V came to 5 bases and at J to 0 bases, leaving 1 base not matched to a gene. The CDR3 runs to 13 residues. Germline CDR1 and CDR2: GTSNPN and SVGIG (reference sequence). This CDR3 reads CAWGTGLNTEAFF. The CDR3 nucleotides are TGTGCCTGGGGGACAGGGCTGAACACTGAAGCTTTCTTT.

The V and J genes are TRBV2 and TRBJ1-2; the D is unclear. V was cut by 4 bases and J by 5 bases, with 8 bases left in between. Germline CDR1 SNHLY, CDR2 FYNNEI. The CDR3 extends over 12 amino acids. Written as DNA, the CDR3 is TGTGCCAGCAGTGGACGGAGATATGGCTACACCTTC. Protein product: CASSGRRYGYTF.